The next 29 T cell receptor beta chains were all read from a single sample in a study of tumor-infiltrating lymphocytes in primary liver carcinoma. TCR beta cDNA came from roughly 0.45 ug total RNA, primed with a constant-region primer. Library construction for TCR beta comprised three nested multiplex PCR rounds performed with slightly modified ARM-PCR. Amplification in the first two PCR rounds was performed using TRBV1-TRBV30 forward primers and a C-beta reverse primer for approximately 10 cycles each. TCRdb reanalysed the multiplex PCR reads using MiXCR and keeps one entry per CDR3 protein. This sample has about 210,000 distinct CDR3 sequences, with about 65% found just once. Germline DNA was extracted too, while blood RNA derived from unsorted whole blood. Input material: peripheral blood. All receptors come from a woman aged 60-75 years with primary liver carcinoma and hepatitis B virus infection.

A note on this clonotype: With a much larger clone just one base away, this may be a read error. J is TRBJ2-5 and V is TRBV11-2; possibly TRBD2 for D (6 bases). Trimming removed 4 bases at V and 4 bases at J, with 13 bases between. The germline CDR1 and CDR2 sequences are SGHAT and FQNNGV. There are 14 residues in the CDR3. CDR3 residues: CASSYLAQRETQYF. CDR3 in DNA: TGTGCCAGCAGCTATCTAGCGCAGCGAGAGACCCAGTACTTC.

Turning to this clonotype: A junction end diverges from the germline sequence, so it may reflect a read error. The V gene is TRBV7-2, the J gene TRBJ2-1, with D possibly matching TRBD2 (6 bases). CDR3 length equals 16 residues. Germline values: CDR1 SGHTA, CDR2 FQGNSA. This CDR3 is CASSLEVGLTYNEQLF. CDR3 in DNA: TGTGCCAGCAGCTTAGAAGTCGGACTAACCTACAATGAGCAGCTCTTC.

Remarks on this clonotype: One junction end disagrees with the germline gene, perhaps due to a read error. This chain links TRBV6-5 with TRBJ2-1, with 10 bases lining up with TRBD2. This CDR3 spans 18 amino acids. Germline assignment: CDR1 MNHEY and CDR2 SVGAGI. CDR3 DNA sequence: TGTGTCAGCAGCTCTCGCCCCCCTACTAGCGGGAAAGGCAATGAGCAGTTCTTC. The encoded protein is CVSSSRPPTSGKGNEQFF.

This clonotype was seen many times. The chain uses TRBV6-5 and TRBJ1-6; 10 bases map to TRBD1. This CDR3 is 18 amino acids long. Per the germline V gene, CDR1 is MNHEY and CDR2 is SVGAGI. V was pared by 6 bases and J by 10 bases, with 18 bases of the junction left unmatched. In DNA form, the CDR3 reads TGTGCCAGCAGCCTGTCCCGAAGACAGGGGGCTGGTCTATCACCCCTCCACTTT. This encodes CASSLSRRQGAGLSPLHF.

Turning to this clonotype: A much bigger clone sits one base away, suggesting this may be a read error. In this CDR3 the conserved last residue, phenylalanine or tryptophan, is missing, so a read error is likely. The V gene is TRBV4-1, the J gene TRBJ2-5; the match to TRBD2 covers 9 bases. The length of the CDR3 is 16 residues. V was clipped by 4 bases and J by 5 bases; unmatched bases: 11. Germline CDR1 and CDR2: MGHRA and YSYEKL. The CDR3 sequence is CASSPREASGKETQYS. The CDR3 bases are TGCGCCAGCAGCCCCCGTGAGGCTAGCGGGAAGGAGACCCAGTACTCC.

V gene TRBV11-2 combines with J gene TRBJ2-1; no firm D call. This CDR3 region has 10 residues. Per the germline V gene, CDR1 is SGHAT and CDR2 is FQNNGV. Between the trimmed V and J ends, which lost 8 bases and 10 bases, there was a span of 9 bases. The DNA for the CDR3 is TGTGCCAGCGGCCCAAGCGAGCAGTTCTTC. This codes for CASGPSEQFF.

As for this clonotype: Its ends do not fully match the called genes, so a read error is possible. V usage is TRBV14 and J usage is TRBJ1-5, with a weak D call TRBD1 (5 bases). The V gene's germline CDR1 is SGHDN and CDR2 FVKESK. The CDR3 spans 15 residues. CDR3 sequence reads: CTSSQDPRVVQPQHF. In nucleotides, the CDR3 is TGTACCAGCAGCCAAGACCCCAGGGTCGTACAGCCCCAGCATTTT.

A note on this clonotype: The CDR3 does not end in the conserved phenylalanine or tryptophan, so this is likely a read error. CDR3 residues: CASSPGGRGAYEQYL. DNA for the CDR3: TGTGCCAGCAGCCCCGGCGGACGGGGGGCCTACGAGCAGTACCTC. V gene TRBV11-3 combines with J gene TRBJ2-7; TRBD2 matches at 7 bases. The CDR3 has 15 amino acids. Germline V gives CDR1 SGHNT, CDR2 YENEEA. V shed 5 bases and J 2 bases; nucleotides not matched to a gene: 9.

As to this clonotype: Its ends do not fully match the called genes, so a read error is possible. This chain uses TRBV11-2 with TRBJ2-5, with D tentatively TRBD1 (6 bases). Germline V gives CDR1 SGHAT, CDR2 FQNNGV. The CDR3 covers 14 residues. The CDR3 reads CASILVGRGETQYF. CDR3 nucleotides: TGTGCCAGCATCTTAGTGGGCAGGGGAGAGACCCAGTACTTC.

Remarks on this clonotype: This CDR3 is missing its conserved last phenylalanine or tryptophan, likely due to a read error. The V gene is TRBV4-2, the J gene TRBJ2-6, with a weak D call TRBD2 (5 bases). Looked up from germline, CDR1 is LGHNA and CDR2 is YNFKEQ. The CDR3 consists of 15 residues. The CDR3 nucleotides are TGTGCGAGCAGCCCTAGCTCCTCTGGGGCCAACGTCCTGACTGTC. This encodes CASSPSSSGANVLTV.

This chain links TRBV5-4 with TRBJ2-6; D possibly matches TRBD1 or TRBD2 (6 bases each). V was pared by 4 bases and J by 5 bases, with 16 bases between. Germline lookup yields CDR1 SGHNT and CDR2 YYREEE (reference sequence). The CDR3 extends over 16 amino acids. The CDR3 DNA sequence: TGTGCCAGCAGCGATGATGGGGGGCGAAGGGCCAACGTCCTGACTTTC. It codes for CASSDDGGRRANVLTF.

Regarding this clonotype: This clone may be a read error of a much larger clone one base away. The V and J genes are TRBV12-3 or TRBV12-4 and TRBJ2-1; possibly TRBD1 for D (5 bases). Trimming cost V 5 bases and J 7 bases, with 15 bases left between them. This CDR3 has 14 amino acids. Written as DNA, the CDR3 is TGTGCCAGCAGTAACCCCCAGGGTGAAAATGAGCAGTTCTTC. Translated, it gives CASSNPQGENEQFF.

This clonotype was seen many times. This chain links TRBV4-2 with TRBJ1-4; 7 bases line up with TRBD1. Unmatched junction bases numbered 10, after V lost 0 bases and J lost 6 bases. The length of the CDR3 is 17 residues. The germline V gene encodes CDR1 LGHNA and CDR2 YNFKEQ. The chain's CDR3 is CASSQDGGGAADEKLFF. CDR3 sequence (DNA): TGTGCCAGCAGCCAAGATGGAGGGGGCGCAGCGGATGAAAAACTGTTTTTT.

The chain links TRBV11-2 to TRBJ2-1, with D perhaps matching TRBD1 or TRBD2 (6 bases each). There are 16 residues in the CDR3. Germline CDR1 and CDR2: SGHAT and FQNNGV. The germline V and J ends were trimmed by 4 bases and 12 bases, with 25 bases remaining between them. DNA for the CDR3: TGTGCCAGCAGCTACGGAACTAGCAGGGGATACAACGGGCAGTTCTTC. Translating gives CASSYGTSRGYNGQFF.

With regard to this clonotype: The junction does not match germline at one end; this may be a read error. The chain recombines TRBV11-2 with TRBJ2-1, with a possible D match to TRBD2 (6 bases). The CDR3 is made up of 15 amino acids. Germline-derived CDR1 and CDR2 are SGHAT and FQNNGV. The CDR3 reads CVSSFFWRDGNEQFF. In nucleotides, the CDR3 is TGTGTCAGCAGCTTTTTTTGGCGGGACGGCAATGAGCAGTTCTTC.

This chain joins TRBV12-5 and TRBJ2-1, with 11 nucleotides matching TRBD2. The length of the CDR3 is 20 residues. Germline V gene sequence: CDR1 LGHNT, CDR2 FRNRAP. Trimming took 4 bases from V and 4 from J; bases not matched to a gene: 18. The DNA for the CDR3 is TGTGCTAGTGGTTATGTCCCGACTAGCGGGACTAGTGAAGTTTACAATGAGCAGTTCTTC. Translated: CASGYVPTSGTSEVYNEQFF.

Notes on this clonotype: One junction end disagrees with the germline gene, perhaps due to a read error. V gene TRBV6-2 or TRBV6-3 combines with J gene TRBJ2-1; 9 nucleotides agree with TRBD2. There are 20 residues in the CDR3. CDR1 and CDR2 (germline): MNHEY, SVGEGT. CDR3 residues: CVSSYSRSSGVLSSYNEQFF. CDR3 in DNA: TGTGTCAGCAGTTACTCGAGGTCTAGCGGGGTCCTTAGCTCCTACAATGAGCAGTTCTTC.

This clonotype was seen repeatedly, ten times or more. The chain is built from TRBV12-3 or TRBV12-4 and TRBJ1-6, with TRBD1 as a possible D gene (5 bases). There are 14 residues in the CDR3. The V end was cut by 4 bases, the J end by 6 bases, with 10 bases between. CDR3 nucleotides: TGTGCCAGCAGTTCGTCAGGGAGTAATTCACCCCTCCACTTT. Amino acid sequence: CASSSSGSNSPLHF.

Many counts were recorded for this clonotype. The V and J genes are TRBV6-6 and TRBJ1-1; 8 bases fit TRBD1. The CDR3 sequence is 15 residues long. V shed 6 bases, J shed 1 base, and the junction held 7 bases outside the gene matches. Per the germline V gene, CDR1 is MNHNY and CDR2 is SVGAGI (reference sequence). CDR3: CASRRRQGPNTEAFF. The CDR3 region has the DNA TGTGCCAGCAGACGGAGACAGGGGCCGAACACTGAAGCTTTCTTT.

This clonotype has a single count. A much larger clone is a single base away; this may be a read error. The CDR3 does not end in the conserved phenylalanine or tryptophan, so this is likely a read error. The V and J genes are TRBV10-2 and TRBJ2-7; TRBD2 might be the D (5 bases). CDR1 and CDR2 from the germline V gene are WSHSY and SAAADI. V was shortened by 5 bases and J by 2 bases, with 10 bases between the two germline ends. The CDR3 runs 13 residues. The chain's CDR3 is CASSRERAYEQYL. CDR3 in DNA: TGCGCCAGCAGTCGGGAACGGGCCTACGAGCAGTACCTC.

This clonotype was recorded once. A read error may produce the germline difference seen at one junction end. The rearrangement uses TRBV12-5 and TRBJ1-5, with D hard to call. Germline CDR1 and CDR2: LGHNT and FRNRAP. There are 14 residues in the CDR3. CDR3 sequence reads: CARGYGAVVSPQHF. The CDR3 DNA follows: TGCGCTAGAGGTTATGGTGCGGTGGTCTCCCCCCAGCATTTT. The full variable domain, in which reference TRBV12-5 and TRBJ1-5 provide the parts outside the CDR3, is DARVTQTPRHKVTEMGQEVTMRCQPILGHNTVFWYRQTMMQGLELLAYFRNRAPLDDSGMPKDRFSAEMPDATLATLKIQPSEPRDSAVYFCARGYGAVVSPQHFGDGTRLSIL.

On this clonotype itself: This may come from a read error, since a much larger clone is one base off. The CDR3 nucleotides read TGTGCCAGCAGCGTCCGGGGGGATGAGAAGTTCTTC. As protein: CASSVRGDEKFF. The chain is built from TRBV5-4 and TRBJ2-1, with 7 bases lining up with TRBD2. The length of the CDR3 is 12 residues. The germline gives CDR1 SGHNT, CDR2 YYREEE (reference sequence).

This chain links TRBV28 with TRBJ2-7; 12 nucleotides align to TRBD2. In germline, CDR1 is MDHEN, CDR2 SYDVKM. V lost 6 bases to trimming and J lost 4 bases; unmatched junction nucleotides: 10. The CDR3 covers 16 residues. The CDR3 DNA is TGTGCCAGCAGGCCCCAAAGGACTAGCGGGAAGTACGAGCAGTACTTC. Its translation: CASRPQRTSGKYEQYF.

Details on this clonotype: One end of the junction fails to match germline, which may point to a read error. The chain employs TRBV11-3 and TRBJ2-1; D is possibly TRBD1 (5 bases). CDR3 length: 14 residues. Germline V lookup: CDR1 SGHNT, CDR2 YENEEA. The CDR3 nucleotides read TGTGTCAGCAGCTTTTCAGGGTTTTACAATGAGCAGCTCTTC. Its translation: CVSSFSGFYNEQLF.

This clonotype was picked up many times. The chain employs TRBV6-5 and TRBJ2-7, with a possible D match to TRBD2 (5 bases). Germline CDR1 and CDR2: MNHEY and SVGAGI. There are 13 residues in the CDR3. V shed 6 bases and J shed 1 base, with 10 bases lying between them. The CDR3 region is CASRLSASYEQYF. The CDR3 region has the DNA TGTGCCAGCAGACTTAGCGCTTCCTACGAGCAGTACTTC.

There are a few counts of this clonotype. The chain has TRBV28 and TRBJ2-5; D possibly matches TRBD1 or TRBD2 (5 bases each). CDR3 length: 15 residues. Germline V gives CDR1 MDHEN, CDR2 SYDVKM. V lost 6 bases, J lost 5 bases, and 19 bases lay in between. CDR3 bases: TGTGCCAGCAGAAGCCCGGGACCCGAGGGGGAGACCCAGTACTTC. Translation: CASRSPGPEGETQYF.

For this clonotype: No conserved phenylalanine or tryptophan ends this CDR3, so it is likely a read error. The V call is TRBV6-6, the J call TRBJ2-5; D ambiguous. This CDR3 is built from 13 residues. Per germline, CDR1 MNHNY and CDR2 SVGAGI (reference sequence). V was shortened by 5 bases and J by 4 bases, with 11 bases between the two germline ends. Written as DNA, the CDR3 is TGTGCCAGCAGTAGTGACACTCGAGAGACCCAGTACTTA. Translated, it gives CASSSDTRETQYL.

In the case of this clonotype: A single base separates this from a much larger clone, so it may be a read error. V gene TRBV4-2 combines with J gene TRBJ2-7; D may be TRBD1 or TRBD2 (5 bases each). The germline CDR1 and CDR2 sequences are LGHNA and YNFKEQ. The CDR3 length is 13 residues. As DNA, the CDR3 is TGTGCCCGCAGCCAAGCTTCGGGGCAGGAGCAGTACTTC. Its protein is CARSQASGQEQYF.

This clonotype counts as medium-sized (0.01 to 0.1%). V gene TRBV11-1 combines with J gene TRBJ2-7; D is unresolved. CDR1 is SGHAT, CDR2 FQDESV, per germline (reference sequence). The CDR3 has 12 amino acids. With 5 bases removed from V and 2 bases from J, the gap between germline ends came to 7 bases. CDR3 DNA: TGTGCCAGCAGCCATCGGACCTACGAGCAGTACTTC. Translation gives CASSHRTYEQYF.